These T cell receptor beta chains were read from a single sample in a study of blood T cell repertoires in COVID-19. Here immunoSEQ multiplex PCR was the method, and the copy in TCRdb shows in-frame clones only, minus some. The sample lists approximately 100,000 clones; about 90% were seen once. Sequenced material: peripheral blood. These receptors originate from a man aged 65-85 years with acute or convalescent COVID-19. Both conserved end residues are part of each CDR3. The D gene is left open where the match is weak. Size is stated for part of the rows, as once, few or many counts, or as a class when the clone is expanded.

d_call,clone_size,j_call,v_call,cdr3_aa,cdr3_nt
TRBD1,.,TRBJ1-2,TRBV9,CASSPTPQGNYGYTF,TGTGCCAGCAGCCCGACCCCACAGGGGAACTATGGCTACACCTTC
.,.,TRBJ2-1,TRBV28,CASTFGGQSNEQFF,TGTGCCAGCACCTTCGGGGGGCAAAGCAATGAGCAGTTCTTC
.,.,TRBJ1-1,TRBV5-1,CASSLEGSKNTEAFF,TGCGCCAGCAGCTTGGAGGGGTCAAAGAACACTGAAGCTTTCTTT
.,.,TRBJ2-7,TRBV28,CASTQGRDYEQYF,TGTGCCAGCACCCAAGGCAGGGACTACGAGCAGTACTTC
TRBD1,.,TRBJ1-6,TRBV28,CASSLATRTGNSPLHF,TGTGCCAGCAGTTTAGCCACCCGGACAGGGAATTCACCCCTCCACTTT
.,.,TRBJ1-1,TRBV7-9,CASRGGSGVANTEAFF,TGTGCCAGCCGTGGTGGGTCAGGGGTCGCGAACACTGAAGCTTTCTTT
TRBD2,.,TRBJ2-2,TRBV5-4,CASSLDPRGVNTGELFF,TGTGCCAGCAGCCTTGACCCCCGGGGGGTGAACACCGGGGAGCTGTTTTTT
.,.,TRBJ2-6,TRBV19,CASSTGAGANVLTF,TGTGCCAGTAGTACAGGGGCTGGGGCCAACGTCCTGACTTTC
.,.,TRBJ1-2,TRBV6-1,CASSEDRGYTF,TGTGCCAGCAGTGAAGACAGGGGCTACACCTTC
TRBD2,few,TRBJ2-3,TRBV3-1/TRBV3-2,CASSQSFAGGSDTQYF,TGTGCCAGCAGCCAGAGTTTTGCGGGGGGGTCGGATACGCAGTATTTT
TRBD2,once,TRBJ2-1,TRBV5-1,CASSLASGSYNEQFF,TGCGCCAGCAGCTTGGCTAGCGGGAGCTACAATGAGCAGTTCTTC
TRBD1,.,TRBJ1-2,TRBV7-6,CASSLGTSGTGVANYGYTF,TGTGCCAGCAGCTTAGGGACTTCCGGGACAGGGGTAGCTAACTATGGCTACACCTTC
.,.,TRBJ1-5,TRBV19,CASSDPQGTGFFSNQPQHF,TGTGCCAGTAGTGACCCCCAGGGCACAGGGTTCTTTAGCAATCAGCCCCAGCATTTT
.,.,TRBJ1-2,TRBV3-1/TRBV3-2,CASSRQERYGYTF,TGTGCCAGCAGCCGACAGGAACGATATGGCTACACCTTC
TRBD1,few,TRBJ1-3,TRBV23-1,CASNRGGLSGNTIYF,TGCGCCAGCAATCGAGGGGGCCTCTCTGGAAACACCATATATTTT
TRBD1,.,TRBJ1-3,TRBV4-2,CASSQGLQGLASGNTIYF,TGTGCCAGCAGCCAGGGCTTACAGGGGCTAGCGTCTGGAAACACCATATATTTT
.,.,TRBJ1-5,TRBV11-2,CASSRGIMGNQPQHF,TGTGCCAGCAGCCGGGGGATAATGGGCAATCAGCCCCAGCATTTT
.,.,TRBJ2-1,TRBV9,CASSVGYRLVGNEQFF,TGTGCCAGCAGCGTGGGTTACAGGCTTGTTGGAAATGAGCAGTTCTTC
.,.,TRBJ1-4,TRBV7-4,CASSLGWAQKKATNEKLFF,TGTGCCAGCAGCTTAGGATGGGCCCAGAAGAAAGCAACTAATGAAAAACTGTTTTTT
TRBD1,.,TRBJ1-4,TRBV6-5,CATWTGAANEKLFF,TGTGCCACGTGGACAGGGGCGGCTAATGAAAAACTGTTTTTT
.,.,TRBJ1-5,TRBV15,CATGDTNQPQHF,TGTGCCACTGGGGACACAAATCAGCCCCAGCATTTT
TRBD1,.,TRBJ2-3,TRBV28,CASSSRDSHTDTQYF,TGTGCCAGCAGTTCTCGGGACAGCCACACAGATACGCAGTATTTT
TRBD1,.,TRBJ2-3,TRBV28,CASSLYRDRGPDTQYF,TGTGCCAGCAGTTTATACCGGGACAGGGGACCAGATACGCAGTATTTT
.,.,TRBJ1-5,TRBV4-1,CASSQEGRDGQPQHF,TGCGCCAGCAGCCAAGAGGGCAGGGATGGACAGCCCCAGCATTTT
.,.,TRBJ2-3,TRBV11-1,CASSLRGGATDTQYF,TGTGCCAGCAGCTTAAGAGGGGGGGCGACAGATACGCAGTATTTT
.,.,TRBJ1-2,TRBV19,CASSPTGSNYGYTF,TGTGCCAGCTCCCCAACGGGGTCTAACTATGGCTACACCTTC
TRBD1,.,TRBJ1-4,TRBV25-1,CASTDRGDKKLFF,TGTGCCAGCACGGACAGGGGGGATAAAAAACTGTTTTTT
TRBD1,.,TRBJ1-3,TRBV2,CASRGTGGDTIYF,TGTGCCAGTAGGGGGACAGGGGGCGACACCATATATTTT